The 12 T cell receptor beta chains below were found in one sample sequenced in a study of CD8 T cells in ankylosing spondylitis. Study-wide results and caveats: A TCR beta motif made of fewer than 10 highly homologous variants seemed typical of ankylosing spondylitis blood.

For these receptors, no antigen is known. TCRdb recomputed calls from the 5' RACE reads with MiXCR, one row per CDR3 protein. This sample has about 840,000 distinct CDR3 sequences; 12% occur once, and the top ten carry about 0.49%. Sequencing input: blood, either unsorted or a sorted T cell fraction (not recorded which). The receptors shown here come from a male donor with ankylosing spondylitis.

J is TRBJ2-5 and V is TRBV9, with 9 bases lining up with TRBD1. The germline gives CDR1 SGDLS, CDR2 YYNGEE. J gave up 3 bases and V 2 bases, and 2 bases lay outside the gene matches. The CDR3 is made up of 14 amino acids. The CDR3 coding sequence is TGTGCCAGCAGCGTGAGGACAGGGGAAGAGACCCAGTACTTC. Protein product: CASSVRTGEETQYF. Using reference TRBV9 and TRBJ2-5 for the parts outside the CDR3, the full variable domain is DSGVTQTPKHLITATGQRVTLRCSPRSGDLSVYWYQQSLDQGLQFLIQYYNGEERAKGNILERFSAQQFPDLHSELNLSSLELGDSALYFCASSVRTGEETQYFGPGTRLLVL.

This clonotype was picked up a small number of times. V gene TRBV18 combines with J gene TRBJ2-2; 7 bases match TRBD1. Per the germline V gene, CDR1 is KGHSH and CDR2 is LQKENI. The CDR3 is 14 amino acids. V was clipped by 3 bases and J by 6 bases; unmatched bases: 4. The DNA of the CDR3 is TGTGCCAGCTCACCGGACAGGCTCGCCGGGGAGCTGTTTTTT. As protein: CASSPDRLAGELFF.

This clonotype was counted a single time. The chain combines TRBV7-9 with TRBJ2-3; 8 nucleotides line up with TRBD2. CDR3 size: 14 residues. With 11 bases clipped from V and 6 bases from J, the junction kept 13 bases outside the gene matches. Germline CDR1 is SEHNR and CDR2 is FQNEAQ (reference sequence). CDR3 sequence reads: CAGEQREQLDTQYF. CDR3 nucleotides: TGTGCCGGGGAGCAGCGGGAGCAGTTGGATACGCAGTATTTT.

This clonotype was counted a few times. This rearrangement joins TRBV24-1 to TRBJ1-2; the D is unclear. Trimming took 2 bases from V and 2 from J, leaving 8 bases between them. CDR3 length: 14 residues. Germline lookup yields CDR1 KGHDR and CDR2 SFDVKD. In DNA form, the CDR3 reads TGTGCCACCAGTGATTCTAACAGAAACTATGGCTACACCTTC. Protein: CATSDSNRNYGYTF.

This clonotype was detected many times. The rearrangement joins TRBV6-5 to TRBJ2-2, with 15 bases identical to TRBD2. CDR3 length equals 16 residues. The junction had 5 bases not matched to a gene; V was cut back by 5 bases and J by 7 bases. CDR1 and CDR2 (germline): MNHEY, SVGAGI. The CDR3 nucleotides read TGTGCCAGCAGTCACGGACTAGCGGGAGGGGTCGGGGAGCTGTTTTTT. Protein: CASSHGLAGGVGELFF.

For the CDR3, the DNA is TGTGCCAGCAGCCAGGGAGAGGGGACCGGGGAGCTGTTTTTT. Its translation: CASSQGEGTGELFF. V and J are TRBV3-1 and TRBJ2-2; either TRBD1 or TRBD2 may supply D (5 bases each). Trimming removed 3 bases at V and 5 bases at J, with 10 bases between. The CDR3 totals 14 residues. CDR1 is LGHDT and CDR2 is YNNKEL in the germline V gene (reference sequence).

This clonotype occurred a few times. The rearrangement joins TRBV15 to TRBJ2-2; D remains unclear. The ends were cut back, 0 bases at V and 0 bases at J, with 5 bases in the middle. CDR1 is LNHNV and CDR2 is YYDKDF in the germline V gene (reference sequence). The CDR3 is 15 residues long. CDR3 residues: CATSRDRANTGELFF. CDR3 DNA sequence: TGTGCCACCAGCAGAGATCGGGCGAACACCGGGGAGCTGTTTTTT.

This chain links TRBV5-1 with TRBJ2-5; D tentatively fits TRBD1 or TRBD2 (5 bases each). CDR1 and CDR2 from the germline V gene are SGHRS and YFSETQ. The CDR3 has 17 residues. V was clipped by 3 bases and J by 2 bases, with 20 bases between them. CDR3 loop: CASSWGPTRGPQETQYF. Written as DNA, the CDR3 is TGCGCCAGCAGCTGGGGACCGACCCGAGGACCTCAAGAGACCCAGTACTTC.

This chain connects TRBV7-2 to TRBJ2-5; D is ambiguous. CDR3 length: 14 amino acids. Germline CDR1 is SGHTA and CDR2 is FQGNSA. Trimming cost V 1 base and J 3 bases, with 9 bases left between them. The CDR3 nucleotides read TGTGCCAGCAGCTTAGTTGGCAAAAAAGAGACCCAGTACTTC. It encodes CASSLVGKKETQYF.

This chain connects TRBV7-2 to TRBJ1-1; D gene unclear. Between the trimmed V and J ends, which lost 5 bases and 12 bases, there was a span of 13 bases. This CDR3 contains 11 residues. The germline V gene has CDR1 SGHTA and CDR2 FQGNSA. The chain's CDR3 is CASSIAGFPFF. CDR3 bases: TGTGCCAGCAGCATCGCTGGGTTCCCTTTCTTT.

This clonotype was seen a few times. The chain links TRBV12-3 or TRBV12-4 to TRBJ2-3; D not certain. This CDR3 is 11 amino acids long. V lost 7 bases, J lost 10 bases, and 12 bases lay in between. The CDR3 DNA sequence: TGTGCCAGCACCCGGGTGGGTCCGCAGTATTTT. It yields the protein CASTRVGPQYF.

This clonotype appeared a few times. J is TRBJ1-2 and V is TRBV7-2, with unresolved D. V shed 6 bases and J shed 2 bases, with 13 bases lying between them. CDR1 is SGHTA, CDR2 FQGNSA, per germline. This CDR3 has 14 residues. CDR3 amino acids: CASSPTATNYGYTF. CDR3 DNA: TGTGCCAGCAGTCCTACAGCTACGAACTATGGCTACACCTTC.